Presented here are 14 T cell receptor beta chains from one specimen sequenced in a study of T cells after yellow fever vaccination. TCRdb passed the 5' RACE reads through MiXCR, listing each CDR3 protein once. The data show about 550,000 distinct CDR3 sequences, less than 20% seen once. Sample: PBMCs, taken 15 days after the yellow fever booster vaccination. The receptors shown here come from a young man who received the YFV17D yellow fever vaccine.

The chain links TRBV24-1 to TRBJ2-1, with 8 bases fitting TRBD2. This CDR3 contains 14 residues. V gave up 3 bases and J gave up 9 bases; unmatched junction bases: 6. Germline CDR1 KGHDR, CDR2 SFDVKD. The CDR3 DNA reads TGTGCCACCAGTGATCCAGCGGGGGTGCCTGAGCAGTTCTTC. Its translation: CATSDPAGVPEQFF.

This chain joins TRBV18 and TRBJ1-1, with 8 nucleotides matching TRBD1. V was pared by 5 bases and J by 3 bases, with 11 bases of the junction left unmatched. The CDR3 sequence is 16 residues long. Germline values: CDR1 KGHSH, CDR2 LQKENI. The CDR3 coding sequence is TGTGCCAGCTCAAACTTTCCTCAGGGGGCGGACACTGAAGCTTTCTTT. Protein product: CASSNFPQGADTEAFF. Full variable domain (outside the CDR3, taken from reference TRBV18 and TRBJ1-1): NAGVMQNPRHLVRRRGQEARLRCSPMKGHSHVYWYRQLPEEGLKFMVYLQKENIIDESGMPKERFSAEFPKEGPSILRIQQVVRGDSAAYFCASSNFPQGADTEAFFGQGTRLTVV.

This clonotype has only a few counts. V is TRBV27 and J is TRBJ2-7; tentatively, D is TRBD1 or TRBD2 (5 bases each). The germline gives CDR1 MNHEY, CDR2 SMNVEV (reference sequence). The CDR3 spans 16 residues. Trimming stripped 5 bases from V and 0 bases from J, with 17 bases between. Written as DNA, the CDR3 is TGTGCCAGCAGTATACTCGGGACCGCGAGCTCCTACGAGCAGTACTTC. It encodes CASSILGTASSYEQYF.

The chain employs TRBV7-2 and TRBJ2-7; 11 nucleotides match TRBD2. Germline V CDR1 and CDR2: SGHTA, FQGNSA. This CDR3 is 15 amino acids long. V trimming: 6 bases; J trimming: 4 bases; junction bases outside the gene matches: 8. In DNA, the CDR3 is TGTGCCAGCAGGTCTCCCGGGACTAGCGGATACGAGCAGTACTTC. Protein product: CASRSPGTSGYEQYF.

In this sample, this clonotype turned up many times. The V call is TRBV7-6, the J call TRBJ2-2, with 10 positions matching TRBD1. After removal of 3 bases from V and 4 bases from J, the junction contained 2 bases not matched to a gene. CDR1 SGHVS and CDR2 FNYEAQ come from the germline V gene. This CDR3 has 15 amino acids. CDR3 coding DNA: TGTGCCAGCAGCTTGGGGACAGGGGTCACCGGGGAGCTGTTTTTT. Residues: CASSLGTGVTGELFF.

The CDR3 here is CASSLEWGTGGNNEQFF. In nucleotides, the CDR3 is TGCGCCAGCAGCTTGGAGTGGGGGACAGGGGGCAACAATGAGCAGTTCTTC. The chain carries TRBV5-1 and TRBJ2-1; 12 nucleotides line up with TRBD1. CDR3 length equals 17 residues. The V gene's germline CDR1 is SGHRS and CDR2 YFSETQ. Unmatched junction bases numbered 6, after V lost 0 bases and J lost 5 bases.

The V gene is TRBV11-3, the J gene TRBJ2-2; D unclear. V was cut by 6 bases and J by 0 bases, with 8 bases left in between. Looked up from germline, CDR1 is SGHNT and CDR2 is YENEEA. This CDR3 contains 14 residues. The CDR3 loop is CASRLRTNTGELFF. The CDR3 DNA is TGTGCCAGCAGACTTAGAACGAACACCGGGGAGCTGTTTTTT.

This clonotype was observed a handful of times. The rearrangement uses TRBV25-1 and TRBJ2-7; D gene uncertain. Germline lookup yields CDR1 MGHDK and CDR2 SYGVNS. V lost 2 bases and J lost 3, with 5 bases in between. The length of the CDR3 is 12 residues. The CDR3 here is CASSEHGYEQYF. In DNA form, the CDR3 reads TGTGCCAGCAGTGAACACGGCTACGAGCAGTACTTC.

This clonotype was observed a few times. The chain couples TRBV10-1 to TRBJ2-2; 7 nucleotides agree with TRBD2. CDR3 length: 14 amino acids. Trimming took 0 bases from V and 7 from J; bases not matched to a gene: 2. Per germline, CDR1 WNHNN and CDR2 SYGVQD (reference sequence). The CDR3 DNA reads TGCGCCAGCAGTGAGTCAGCGGGGATCGGGGAGCTGTTTTTT. Translation gives CASSESAGIGELFF.

This clonotype has more than one count but fewer than ten. The chain combines TRBV12-3 or TRBV12-4 with TRBJ2-5; D is unresolved. The CDR3 covers 14 residues. V lost 4 bases and J 5 bases, leaving 14 bases between the germline ends. The CDR3 sequence: CASSSRVTGETQYF. As DNA, the CDR3 is TGTGCCAGCAGTTCTAGGGTGACCGGGGAGACCCAGTACTTC.

This clonotype has more than one count but fewer than ten. This CDR3 reads CAWSVYYDAGTQYF. CDR3 sequence (DNA): TGTGCCTGGAGTGTATACTACGACGCAGGGACCCAGTACTTC. This rearrangement joins TRBV30 to TRBJ2-5; D is unclear. With 0 bases removed from V and 7 bases from J, the gap between germline ends came to 15 bases. The germline CDR1 and CDR2 sequences are GTSNPN and SVGIG (reference sequence). This CDR3 contains 14 residues.

The V and J genes are TRBV20-1 and TRBJ2-7; 7 bases are a match to TRBD1. The CDR3 loop spans 15 amino acids. CDR1 and CDR2 from the germline V gene are DFQATT and SNEGSKA (reference sequence). Unmatched junction bases numbered 10, after V lost 2 bases and J lost 3 bases. CDR3 amino acids: CSARPQTGVLYEQYF. The CDR3 DNA follows: TGCAGTGCTAGACCTCAAACAGGGGTCCTCTACGAGCAGTACTTC.

This clonotype was seen a handful of times. J is TRBJ2-7 and V is TRBV30; tentative D call: TRBD2 (6 bases). The CDR3 sequence is 12 residues long. Trimming removed 0 bases at V and 7 bases at J, with 10 bases between. From germline, CDR1 is GTSNPN and CDR2 SVGIG (reference sequence). The CDR3 sequence: CAWSVTGLEQYF. The CDR3 coding sequence is TGTGCCTGGAGTGTCACTGGACTAGAGCAGTACTTC.

The rearrangement uses TRBV20-1 and TRBJ1-1; 8 positions match TRBD1. Germline assignment: CDR1 DFQATT and CDR2 SNEGSKA (reference sequence). The CDR3 sequence is 12 residues long. J was trimmed by 6 bases and V by 4 bases; bases with no gene match: 4. For the CDR3, the DNA is TGCAGTGCTACGGGACAGGTAGCTGAAGCTTTCTTT. It codes for CSATGQVAEAFF.